This T cell receptor beta chain comes out of a study of control samples from healthy donors and cancer patients. Sequenced by immunoSEQ multiplex PCR; TCRdb stores in-frame clones only, minus some. The table shows about 89,000 clones, with about 89% occurring only once. Germline CDR1 SGHTA, CDR2 FQGNSA. CDR3 length equals 17 residues. V shed 2 bases and J shed 8 bases, with 21 bases lying between them. Material for sequencing was blood. The sequence was collected from a man aged 25 to 40 in good health. The V gene is TRBV7-2, the J gene TRBJ1-4; maybe TRBD1 (5 bases). This chain's CDR3 is CASSLWGPRVEGEKLFF. The CDR3 DNA reads as TGTGCCAGCAGCTTATGGGGCCCCAGGGTGGAGGGGGAAAAACTGTTTTTT.